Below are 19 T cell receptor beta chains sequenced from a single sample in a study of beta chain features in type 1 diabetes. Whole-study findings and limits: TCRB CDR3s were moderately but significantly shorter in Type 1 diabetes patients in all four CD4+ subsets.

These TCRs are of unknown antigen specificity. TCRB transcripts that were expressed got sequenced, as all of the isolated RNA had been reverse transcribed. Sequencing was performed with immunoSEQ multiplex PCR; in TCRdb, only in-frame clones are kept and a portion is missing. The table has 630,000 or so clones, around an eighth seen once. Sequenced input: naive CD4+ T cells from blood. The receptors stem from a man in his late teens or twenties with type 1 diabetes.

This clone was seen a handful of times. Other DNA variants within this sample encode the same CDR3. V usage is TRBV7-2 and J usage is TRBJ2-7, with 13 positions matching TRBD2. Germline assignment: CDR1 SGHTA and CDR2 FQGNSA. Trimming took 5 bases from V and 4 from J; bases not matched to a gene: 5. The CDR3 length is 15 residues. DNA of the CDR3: TGTGCCAGCAGCCTCGGACTAGCGGGAGCTTACGAGCAGTACTTC. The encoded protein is CASSLGLAGAYEQYF.

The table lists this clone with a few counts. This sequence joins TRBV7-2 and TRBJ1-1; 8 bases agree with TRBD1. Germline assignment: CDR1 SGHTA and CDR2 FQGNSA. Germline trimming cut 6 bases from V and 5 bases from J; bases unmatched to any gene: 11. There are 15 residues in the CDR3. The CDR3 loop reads CASRQDQGAWTEAFF. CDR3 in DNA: TGTGCCAGCAGGCAGGACCAGGGGGCATGGACTGAAGCTTTCTTT.

CDR3 protein: CASKPLTGSSHNEQFF. Here the CDR3 DNA reads TGCGCCAGCAAACCCCTTACAGGGAGTTCACACAATGAGCAGTTCTTC. The V call is TRBV5-1, the J call TRBJ2-1; perhaps TRBD1 as D (6 bases). This CDR3 is 16 amino acids long. Germline CDR1 SGHRS, CDR2 YFSETQ. V was pared by 6 bases and J by 5 bases, with 21 bases between.

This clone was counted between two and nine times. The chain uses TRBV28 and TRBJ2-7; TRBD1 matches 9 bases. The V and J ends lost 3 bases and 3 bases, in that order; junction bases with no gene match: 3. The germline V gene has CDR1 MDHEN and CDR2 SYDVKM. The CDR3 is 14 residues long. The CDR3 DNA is TGTGCCAGCAGTTTGGACAGGGGACTCTACGAGCAGTACTTC. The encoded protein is CASSLDRGLYEQYF.

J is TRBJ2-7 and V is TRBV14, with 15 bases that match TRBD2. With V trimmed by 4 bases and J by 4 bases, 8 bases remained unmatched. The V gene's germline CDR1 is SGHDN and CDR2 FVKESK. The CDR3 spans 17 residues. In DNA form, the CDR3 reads TGTGCCAGCAGCCCACGGACTAGCGGGAGGGATCGGTACGAGCAGTACTTC. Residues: CASSPRTSGRDRYEQYF.

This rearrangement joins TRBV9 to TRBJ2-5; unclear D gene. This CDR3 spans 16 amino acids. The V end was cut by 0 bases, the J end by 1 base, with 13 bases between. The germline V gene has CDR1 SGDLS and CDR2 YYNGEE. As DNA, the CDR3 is TGTGCCAGCAGCGTAGGCCCGATGAGGCTCCAAGAGACCCAGTACTTC. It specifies CASSVGPMRLQETQYF.

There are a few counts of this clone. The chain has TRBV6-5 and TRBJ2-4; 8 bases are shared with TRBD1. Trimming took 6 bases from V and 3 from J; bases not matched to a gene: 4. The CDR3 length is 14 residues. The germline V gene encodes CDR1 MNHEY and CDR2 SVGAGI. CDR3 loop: CASSPQGVKNIQYF. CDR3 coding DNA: TGTGCCAGCAGCCCACAGGGGGTCAAAAACATTCAGTACTTC.

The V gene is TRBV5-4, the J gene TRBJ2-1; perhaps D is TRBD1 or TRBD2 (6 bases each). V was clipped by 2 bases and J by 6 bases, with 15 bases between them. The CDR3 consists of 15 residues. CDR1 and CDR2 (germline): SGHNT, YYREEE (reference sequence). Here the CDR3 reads CASSFMRGGPNEQFF. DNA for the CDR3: TGTGCCAGCAGCTTTATGAGAGGGGGGCCCAATGAGCAGTTCTTC.

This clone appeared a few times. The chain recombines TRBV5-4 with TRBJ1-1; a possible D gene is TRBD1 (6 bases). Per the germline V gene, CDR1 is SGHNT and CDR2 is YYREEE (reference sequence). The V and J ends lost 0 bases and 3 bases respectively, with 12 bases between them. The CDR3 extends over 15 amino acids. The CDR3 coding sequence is TGTGCCAGCAGCTTGGGAGGGGGTCGAGACACTGAAGCTTTCTTT. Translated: CASSLGGGRDTEAFF.

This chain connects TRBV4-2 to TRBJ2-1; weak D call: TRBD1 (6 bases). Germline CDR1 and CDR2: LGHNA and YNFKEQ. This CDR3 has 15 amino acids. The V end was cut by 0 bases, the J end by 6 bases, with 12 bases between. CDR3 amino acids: CASSQETTGGNEQFF. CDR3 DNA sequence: TGTGCCAGCAGCCAAGAGACGACAGGTGGCAATGAGCAGTTCTTC.

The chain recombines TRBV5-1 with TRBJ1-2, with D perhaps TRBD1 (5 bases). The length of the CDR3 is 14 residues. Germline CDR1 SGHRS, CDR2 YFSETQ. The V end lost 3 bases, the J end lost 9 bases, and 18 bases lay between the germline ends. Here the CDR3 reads CASSSLGTLDSYTF. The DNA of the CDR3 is TGCGCCAGCAGCTCCCTCGGGACGCTCGACAGCTACACCTTC.

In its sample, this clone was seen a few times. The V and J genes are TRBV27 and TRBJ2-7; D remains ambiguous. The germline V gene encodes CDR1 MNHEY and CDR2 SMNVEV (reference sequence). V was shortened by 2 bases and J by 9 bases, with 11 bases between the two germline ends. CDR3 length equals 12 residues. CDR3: CASSLVGIVQYF. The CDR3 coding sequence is TGTGCCAGCAGTTTAGTGGGGATCGTGCAGTACTTC.

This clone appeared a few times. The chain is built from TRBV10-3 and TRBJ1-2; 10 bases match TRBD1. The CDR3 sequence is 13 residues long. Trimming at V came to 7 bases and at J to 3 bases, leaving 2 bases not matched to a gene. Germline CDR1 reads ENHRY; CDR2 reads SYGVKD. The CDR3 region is CAITGTGDYGYTF. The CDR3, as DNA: TGTGCCATCACTGGGACAGGGGACTATGGCTACACCTTC.

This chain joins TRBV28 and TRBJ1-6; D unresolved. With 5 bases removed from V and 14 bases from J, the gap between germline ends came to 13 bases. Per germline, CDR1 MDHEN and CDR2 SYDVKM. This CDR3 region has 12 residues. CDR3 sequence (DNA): TGTGCCAGCAGTGGCCTTTTTCGGGCCCTCCACTTT. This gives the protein CASSGLFRALHF.

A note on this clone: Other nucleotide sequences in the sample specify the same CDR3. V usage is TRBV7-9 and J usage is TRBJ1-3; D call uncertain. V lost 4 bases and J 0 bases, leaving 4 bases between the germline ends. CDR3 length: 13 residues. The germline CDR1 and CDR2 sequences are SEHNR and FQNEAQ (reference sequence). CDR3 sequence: CASSSDSGNTIYF. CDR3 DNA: TGTGCCAGCAGCTCGGACTCTGGAAACACCATATATTTT.

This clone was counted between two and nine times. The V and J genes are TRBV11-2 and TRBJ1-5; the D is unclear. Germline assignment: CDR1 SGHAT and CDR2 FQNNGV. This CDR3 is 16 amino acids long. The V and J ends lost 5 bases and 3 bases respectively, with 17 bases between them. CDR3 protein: CASSPRGGHYNQPQHF. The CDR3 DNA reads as TGTGCCAGCAGCCCTCGGGGAGGGCATTACAATCAGCCCCAGCATTTT. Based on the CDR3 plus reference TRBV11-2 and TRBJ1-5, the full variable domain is EAGVAQSPRYKIIEKRQSVAFWCNPISGHATLYWYQQILGQGPKLLIQFQNNGVVDDSQLPKDRFSAERLKGVDSTLKIQPAKLEDSAVYLCASSPRGGHYNQPQHFGDGTRLSIL.

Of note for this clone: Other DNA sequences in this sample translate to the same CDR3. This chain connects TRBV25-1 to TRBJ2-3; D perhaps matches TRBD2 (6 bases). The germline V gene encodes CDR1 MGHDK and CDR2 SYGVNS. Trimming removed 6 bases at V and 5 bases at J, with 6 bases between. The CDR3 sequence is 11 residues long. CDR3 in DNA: TGTGCCAGCAGCGGGGGAGATACGCAGTATTTT. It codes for CASSGGDTQYF. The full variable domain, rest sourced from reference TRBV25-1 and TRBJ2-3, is EADIYQTPRYLVIGTGKKITLECSQTMGHDKMYWYQQDPGMELHLIHYSYGVNSTEKGDLSSESTVSRIRTEHFPLTLESARPSHTSQYLCASSGGDTQYFGPGTRLTVL.

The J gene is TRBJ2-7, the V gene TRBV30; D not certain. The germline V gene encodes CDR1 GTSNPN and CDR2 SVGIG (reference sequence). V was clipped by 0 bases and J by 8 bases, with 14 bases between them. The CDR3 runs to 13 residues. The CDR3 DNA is TGTGCCTGGAGTGTAGGTCTCACTGTTCAGCAGTACTTC. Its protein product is CAWSVGLTVQQYF.

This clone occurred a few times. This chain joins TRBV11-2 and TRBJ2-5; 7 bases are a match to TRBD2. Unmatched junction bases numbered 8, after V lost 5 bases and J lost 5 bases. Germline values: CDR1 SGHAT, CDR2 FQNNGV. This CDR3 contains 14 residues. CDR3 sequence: CASSPAGGGETQYF. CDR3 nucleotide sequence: TGTGCCAGCAGCCCCGCCGGGGGAGGGGAGACCCAGTACTTC.